Following are 30 T cell receptor beta chains from one sample sequenced in a study of Graves' ophthalmopathy and Graves' hyperthyroidism. From RNA, the CDR3 regions of TCR beta chains were amplified and sequenced. First-round RT-PCR used HTBI primers; second-round multiplex PCR followed. One entry per CDR3 protein results from TCRdb running MiXCR on the multiplex PCR reads. The sample carries approximately 700,000 distinct CDR3 sequences, roughly 40% recorded once. Source material: peripheral blood. The source of these receptors is an adult man with Graves' ophthalmopathy.

V usage is TRBV5-6 and J usage is TRBJ1-2, with D perhaps TRBD1 (6 bases). Germline V lookup: CDR1 SGHDT, CDR2 YYEEEE. CDR3 length: 12 amino acids. Trimming pared 4 bases from V and 5 bases from J, leaving 9 bases between. The DNA of the CDR3 is TGTGCCAGCAGCCGGACAGATTATGGCTACACCTTC. Its protein product is CASSRTDYGYTF.

In DNA, the CDR3 is TGTGCCAGCAGCTTACTGGGGGGTGGAGAGACCCAGTACTTC. Residues: CASSLLGGGETQYF. V usage is TRBV7-3 and J usage is TRBJ2-5; D perhaps matches TRBD2 (6 bases). Per the germline V gene, CDR1 is SGHTA and CDR2 is FQGTGA. This CDR3 has 14 residues. V lost 2 bases, J lost 4 bases, and 11 bases lay in between.

Of note for this clonotype: Because the CDR3 is missing its conserved closing phenylalanine or tryptophan, this is likely a read error. It is unclear where the CDR3 begins or ends on the DNA, so no DNA is shown, and the CDR3 is as TCRdb lists it. This chain joins TRBV29-1 and TRBJ2-7; the table's TRBD2 call for D was not verified on the DNA. Germline values: CDR1 SQVTM, CDR2 ANQGSEA. The CDR3 spans 10 amino acids, including both terminal residues. This CDR3 is CSATRLAGGL.

V usage is TRBV7-9 and J usage is TRBJ2-5; D gene ambiguous. The CDR3 sequence is 12 residues long. In germline, CDR1 is SEHNR, CDR2 FQNEAQ (reference sequence). The V end lost 2 bases, the J end lost 5 bases, and 6 bases lay between the germline ends. CDR3 coding DNA: TGTGCCAGCAGCTTAATTTCCGAGACCCAGTACTTC. This encodes CASSLISETQYF.

The rearrangement links TRBV15 to TRBJ2-2; 7 positions match TRBD2. CDR1 is LNHNV, CDR2 YYDKDF, per germline (reference sequence). Trimming took 5 bases from V and 6 from J; bases not matched to a gene: 6. This CDR3 region has 14 residues. DNA of the CDR3: TGTGCCACCAGCGGGCGGGGGTCAGCCGGGGAGCTGTTTTTT. This sequence encodes CATSGRGSAGELFF.

The V and J genes are TRBV25-1 and TRBJ2-7; D perhaps matches TRBD2 (5 bases). The CDR3 loop spans 14 amino acids. CDR1 is MGHDK, CDR2 SYGVNS, per germline. V was trimmed by 5 bases and J by 4 bases, leaving 15 bases between them. The CDR3 nucleotides read TGTGCCAGCAGTTATCGGGGTATGCGTTACGAGCAGTACTTC. Amino acids: CASSYRGMRYEQYF.

Comment on this clonotype: A much larger clone differs by one base, so this may be a read error. The CDR3 here is CSARYGGYEQCF. DNA of the CDR3: TGCAGCGCGAGATACGGGGGGTACGAGCAGTGCTTC. The chain has TRBV29-1 and TRBJ2-7; 7 bases are shared with TRBD2. The length of the CDR3 is 12 residues. The germline CDR1 and CDR2 sequences are SQVTM and ANQGSEA.

This clonotype was detected only a few times. The rearrangement links TRBV5-6 to TRBJ2-7, with D possibly TRBD1 on 5 matching bases. CDR3 length: 14 amino acids. Germline V gives CDR1 SGHDT, CDR2 YYEEEE. With 4 bases removed from V and 0 bases from J, the gap between germline ends came to 11 bases. Written as DNA, the CDR3 is TGTGCCAGCAGCCACCAGGGAAGCTCCTACGAGCAGTACTTC. This gives the protein CASSHQGSSYEQYF.

This clonotype was detected many times. The CDR3 protein is CAISRTGLGYEQYF. For the CDR3, the DNA is TGTGCCATCAGCCGGACAGGGCTGGGGTACGAGCAGTACTTC. The chain carries TRBV10-3 and TRBJ2-7; TRBD1 agrees at 8 bases. With 6 bases clipped from V and 4 bases from J, the junction kept 8 bases outside the gene matches. The CDR3 has 14 amino acids. Germline V gene data show CDR1 as ENHRY and CDR2 as SYGVKD.

A remark on this clonotype: The germline gene is not matched at one end of the junction; a read error may be the cause. CDR3 protein: CASSLATDSSYEQYF. CDR3 nucleotide sequence: TGTGCTAGCAGCTTAGCTACCGACAGCTCCTACGAGCAGTACTTC. The chain links TRBV7-7 to TRBJ2-7; TRBD1 is a possible D gene (5 bases). From germline, CDR1 is SSHAT and CDR2 FNYEAQ (reference sequence). This CDR3 comprises 15 residues.

The chain has TRBV15 and TRBJ2-5; possibly TRBD2 for D (5 bases). V was pared by 0 bases and J by 5 bases, with 16 bases between. The CDR3 spans 16 residues. Germline CDR1 is LNHNV and CDR2 is YYDKDF (reference sequence). CDR3 residues: CATSRDTRTRRETQYF. As DNA, the CDR3 is TGTGCCACCAGCAGAGATACCCGAACTAGAAGGGAGACCCAGTACTTC.

The V call is TRBV11-2, the J call TRBJ1-4, with a tentative D call TRBD1 (5 bases). Germline CDR1 reads SGHAT; CDR2 reads FQNNGV. CDR3 size: 14 residues. Trimming left V 5 bases short and J 8 bases short, with 15 bases between. CDR3 coding DNA: TGTGCCAGCAGCCTTGGGGCGGTTGACGAAAAACTGTTTTTT. Amino acids: CASSLGAVDEKLFF.

Comment on this clonotype: A read error may explain this, as a much larger clone is one base away. V is TRBV2 and J is TRBJ1-4; 7 bases match TRBD1. With V trimmed by 10 bases and J by 8 bases, 19 bases remained unmatched. Germline V lookup: CDR1 SNHLY, CDR2 FYNNEI. The CDR3 spans 16 residues. The CDR3 DNA follows: TGTGCCAACAGCGACGGGAGGTGGGGGACAGTCGAAAAACTGTTTTTT. This translates into CANSDGRWGTVEKLFF.

The table lists this clonotype with a few counts. This chain links TRBV15 with TRBJ2-7, with D perhaps assigned TRBD1 or TRBD2 (5 bases each). This CDR3 contains 13 residues. Germline assignment: CDR1 LNHNV and CDR2 YYDKDF (reference sequence). V was shortened by 0 bases and J by 3 bases, with 6 bases between the two germline ends. The CDR3 region is CATSRERGYEQYF. The DNA of the CDR3 is TGTGCCACCAGCAGAGAGAGGGGCTACGAGCAGTACTTC.

This clonotype was seen a few times. The genes are TRBV9 and TRBJ1-5, with 7 bases matching TRBD1. Germline-derived CDR1 and CDR2 are SGDLS and YYNGEE. CDR3 size: 14 residues. Trimming removed 6 bases from V and 5 bases from J; junction bases left unmatched: 8. The CDR3 region has the DNA TGTGCCAGCAACCTACAGGGGCAACATCAGCCCCAGCATTTT. It is translated as CASNLQGQHQPQHF.

The CDR3 here is CAITRGIYGYTF. CDR3 sequence (DNA): TGTGCCATCACAAGGGGAATCTATGGCTACACCTTC. The chain links TRBV10-3 to TRBJ1-2; possible D gene TRBD1, 5 bases. V was shortened by 7 bases and J by 4 bases, with 10 bases between the two germline ends. CDR1 and CDR2 from the germline V gene are ENHRY and SYGVKD. CDR3 length: 12 residues.

This clonotype appeared many times. The chain uses TRBV29-1 and TRBJ2-7; D is ambiguous. The germline V gene encodes CDR1 SQVTM and CDR2 ANQGSEA. V gave up 3 bases and J gave up 2 bases, with 11 bases separating them. The CDR3 is made up of 13 amino acids. DNA of the CDR3: TGCAGCGTTGATGGGCTGACCCCCTACGAGCAGTACTTC. Translation gives CSVDGLTPYEQYF.

Comment on this clonotype: A single base separates this from a much larger clone, so it may be a read error. The chain carries TRBV29-1 and TRBJ1-2; D is undetermined. The CDR3 contains 13 residues. Germline V gives CDR1 SQVTM, CDR2 ANQGSEA. The chain's CDR3 is CGARTTHNYGYTF. CDR3 nucleotide sequence: TGCGGCGCAAGAACAACTCACAACTATGGCTACACCTTC.

This clonotype has ten or more counts. The chain employs TRBV2 and TRBJ2-5, with 9 bases matching TRBD1. Trimming at V came to 6 bases and at J to 2 bases, leaving 10 bases not matched to a gene. This CDR3 region has 16 residues. The germline V gene encodes CDR1 SNHLY and CDR2 FYNNEI. In DNA, the CDR3 is TGTGCCAGCAGCCGTTCTCTGGGACAGGGACAAGAGACCCAGTACTTC. Translated, it gives CASSRSLGQGQETQYF.

This clonotype came up once. The rearrangement uses TRBV2 and TRBJ2-7; 7 nucleotides match TRBD2. CDR3 length: 16 amino acids. The junction had 16 bases not matched to a gene; V was cut back by 8 bases and J by 3 bases. Per germline, CDR1 SNHLY and CDR2 FYNNEI. The CDR3 protein is CASQGLGASGSYEQYF. Written as DNA, the CDR3 is TGTGCCAGCCAAGGTCTCGGCGCTAGCGGAAGCTACGAGCAGTACTTC.

The chain couples TRBV5-6 to TRBJ2-7; TRBD2 agrees at 9 bases. The germline CDR1 and CDR2 sequences are SGHDT and YYEEEE. The CDR3 is 15 residues long. The ends lost 3 bases at V and 3 bases at J; junction bases unmatched: 7. The CDR3 nucleotides are TGTGCCAGCAGCTACGGACTAGCGCTAAACTACGAGCAGTACTTC. Translation: CASSYGLALNYEQYF. The entire variable domain, with the rest obtained from reference TRBV5-6 and TRBJ2-7, is as follows: DAGVTQSPTHLIKTRGQQVTLRCSPKSGHDTVSWYQQALGQGPQFIFQYYEEEERQRGNFPDRFSGHQFPNYSSELNVNALLLGDSALYLCASSYGLALNYEQYFGPGTRLTVT.

The rearrangement joins TRBV29-1 to TRBJ2-5; 16 bases align to TRBD2. The DNA end is more similar to TRBJ2-1, so the J call may be wrong. This CDR3 contains 14 residues. Germline V gene sequence: CDR1 SQVTM, CDR2 ANQGSEA. The CDR3 region has the DNA TGCAGCGTTGGGACCGGGACTAGCGGGAGGGCTCAGTTCTTC. It codes for CSVGTGTSGRAQFF.

Comment on this clonotype: Since a much larger clone is just one base distant, this may be a read error. The rearrangement uses TRBV7-9 and TRBJ2-2; D not certain. Germline V lookup: CDR1 SEHNR, CDR2 FQNEAQ (reference sequence). The CDR3 totals 13 residues. CDR3 residues: CTSSLTISGELFF. The CDR3 DNA follows: TGTACCAGCAGCTTAACAATCTCCGGGGAGCTGTTTTTT.

Many counts were recorded for this clonotype. The chain recombines TRBV12-3 or TRBV12-4 with TRBJ1-2; maybe TRBD1 (5 bases). The CDR3 has 16 amino acids. The germline V and J ends were trimmed by 1 base and 1 base, with 13 bases remaining between them. Here the CDR3 reads CASSLGLVGDNYGYTF. The CDR3 region has the DNA TGTGCCAGCAGTTTAGGGCTGGTGGGGGATAACTATGGCTACACCTTC.

This sequence joins TRBV29-1 and TRBJ1-2; 9 bases align to TRBD1. V lost 8 bases, J lost 8 bases, and 9 bases stayed unmatched. The V gene's germline CDR1 is SQVTM and CDR2 ANQGSEA. The CDR3 covers 12 residues. CDR3 in DNA: TGCAGCCTTACCGGGACAGGGAACGGCTACACCTTC. This gives the protein CSLTGTGNGYTF.

This rearrangement joins TRBV20-1 to TRBJ1-6, with 11 nucleotides matching TRBD1. Trimming took 0 bases from V and 10 from J; bases not matched to a gene: 8. CDR3 size: 16 residues. The germline V gene has CDR1 DFQATT and CDR2 SNEGSKA (reference sequence). The CDR3 region has the DNA TGCAGTGCTAGAGATCGAAGGGACAGGGGGAAATCACCCCTCCACTTT. Encoded protein: CSARDRRDRGKSPLHF.

The rearrangement links TRBV7-2 to TRBJ1-6; tentatively, D is TRBD1 (6 bases). The CDR3 extends over 16 amino acids. Deletions cut 1 base from V and 6 bases from J, with 13 bases between. CDR1 is SGHTA and CDR2 is FQGNSA in the germline V gene. The chain's CDR3 is CASSLGLGGVNSPLHF. The CDR3 region has the DNA TGTGCCAGCAGCTTAGGTTTAGGGGGGGTTAATTCACCCCTCCACTTT. Combining the CDR3 with reference TRBV7-2 and TRBJ1-6 gives the whole variable domain GAGVSQSPSNKVTEKGKDVELRCDPISGHTALYWYRQSLGQGLEFLIYFQGNSAPDKSGLPSDRFSAERTGGSVSTLTIQRTQQEDSAVYLCASSLGLGGVNSPLHFGNGTRLTVT.

The DNA of the CDR3 is TGCAGTGCTAGAGGGTGGGGGGGTCAACCCTACGAGCAGTACTTC. This translates into CSARGWGGQPYEQYF. V and J are TRBV20-1 and TRBJ2-7; 7 bases agree with TRBD2. CDR3 length: 15 residues. The germline V gene has CDR1 DFQATT and CDR2 SNEGSKA (reference sequence). V lost 1 base to trimming and J lost 2 bases; unmatched junction nucleotides: 8.

Remarks on this clonotype: The germline gene is not matched at one end of the junction; a read error may be the cause. V gene TRBV7-3 combines with J gene TRBJ1-1, with D possibly TRBD1 on 5 matching bases. The CDR3 length is 14 residues. Germline CDR1 is SGHTA and CDR2 is FQGTGA. The CDR3 bases are TGTGCCGGCAGCCCGGGGCACGTGAACACTGAAGCTTTCTTT. This codes for CAGSPGHVNTEAFF.

The genes are TRBV15 and TRBJ1-2; possibly TRBD1 for D (6 bases). Germline CDR1 reads LNHNV; CDR2 reads YYDKDF (reference sequence). The CDR3 contains 16 residues. Deletions cut 3 bases from V and 6 bases from J, with 20 bases between. The DNA of the CDR3 is TGTGCCACCAGCAGGGGGGCAGGGCGCAAGAACCATGGCTACACCTTC. Translating gives CATSRGAGRKNHGYTF.